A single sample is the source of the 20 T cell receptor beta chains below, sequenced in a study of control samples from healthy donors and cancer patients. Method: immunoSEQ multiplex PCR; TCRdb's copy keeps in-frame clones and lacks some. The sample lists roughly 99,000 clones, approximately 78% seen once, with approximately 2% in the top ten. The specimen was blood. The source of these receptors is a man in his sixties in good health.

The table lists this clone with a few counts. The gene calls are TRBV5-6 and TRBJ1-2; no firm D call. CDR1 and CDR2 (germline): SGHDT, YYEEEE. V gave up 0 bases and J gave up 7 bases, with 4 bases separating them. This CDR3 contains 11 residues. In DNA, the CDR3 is TGTGCCAGCAGCTTGGAGGGTGGCTACACCTTC. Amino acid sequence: CASSLEGGYTF. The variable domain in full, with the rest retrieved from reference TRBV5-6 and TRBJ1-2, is DAGVTQSPTHLIKTRGQQVTLRCSPKSGHDTVSWYQQALGQGPQFIFQYYEEEERQRGNFPDRFSGHQFPNYSSELNVNALLLGDSALYLCASSLEGGYTFGSGTRLTVV.

The CDR3 nucleotides read TGTGCCAGCAGCCAGGGGGGGGGTTATTACAATGAGCAGTTCTTC. This translates into CASSQGGGYYNEQFF. The rearrangement joins TRBV3-1 (or the pseudogene TRBV3-2) to TRBJ2-1; the match to TRBD2 covers 7 bases. After removal of 3 bases from V and 4 bases from J, the junction contained 6 bases not matched to a gene. From germline, CDR1 is LGHDT and CDR2 YNNKEL (reference sequence). This CDR3 has 15 amino acids.

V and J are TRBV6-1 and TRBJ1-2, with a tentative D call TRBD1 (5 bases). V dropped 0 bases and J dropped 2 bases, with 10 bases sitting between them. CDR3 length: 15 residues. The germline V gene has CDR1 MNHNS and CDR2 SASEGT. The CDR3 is CASSEATGPNYGYTF. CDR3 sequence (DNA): TGTGCCAGCAGTGAAGCGACGGGACCGAACTATGGCTACACCTTC.

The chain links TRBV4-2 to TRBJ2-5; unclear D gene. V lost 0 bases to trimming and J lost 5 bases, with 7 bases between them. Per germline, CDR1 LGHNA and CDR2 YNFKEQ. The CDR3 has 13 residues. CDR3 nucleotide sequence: TGTGCCAGCAGCCAAGAGATTGGGGAGACCCAGTACTTC. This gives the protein CASSQEIGETQYF.

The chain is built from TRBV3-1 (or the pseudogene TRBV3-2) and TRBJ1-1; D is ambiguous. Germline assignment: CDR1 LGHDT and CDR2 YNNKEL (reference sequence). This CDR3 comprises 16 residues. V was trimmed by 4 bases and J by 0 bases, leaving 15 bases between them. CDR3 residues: CASSPRAGYMNTEAFF. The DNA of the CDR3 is TGTGCCAGCAGCCCCCGAGCAGGTTACATGAACACTGAAGCTTTCTTT.

In nucleotides, the CDR3 is TGTGCCAGCAGGCCGGGACAGGGGCCAGATACGCAGTATTTT. Amino acid sequence: CASRPGQGPDTQYF. The J gene is TRBJ2-3, the V gene TRBV6-5; TRBD1 matches at 10 bases. CDR3 length equals 14 residues. Germline lookup yields CDR1 MNHEY and CDR2 SVGAGI. J lost 4 bases, V lost 6 bases, and 4 bases had no gene match.

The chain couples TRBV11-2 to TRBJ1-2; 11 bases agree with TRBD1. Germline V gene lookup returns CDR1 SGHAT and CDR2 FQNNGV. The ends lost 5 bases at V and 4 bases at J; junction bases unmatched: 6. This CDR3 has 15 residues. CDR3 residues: CASSPGTGGFYGYTF. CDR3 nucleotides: TGTGCCAGCAGCCCGGGGACAGGGGGGTTCTATGGCTACACCTTC.

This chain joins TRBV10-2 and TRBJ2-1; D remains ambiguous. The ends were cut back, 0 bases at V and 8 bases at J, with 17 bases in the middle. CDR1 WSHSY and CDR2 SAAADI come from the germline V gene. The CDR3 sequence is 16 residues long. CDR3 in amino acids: CASSESPVGRRHEQFF. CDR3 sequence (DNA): TGCGCCAGCAGTGAGTCCCCGGTAGGACGGAGACATGAGCAGTTCTTC.

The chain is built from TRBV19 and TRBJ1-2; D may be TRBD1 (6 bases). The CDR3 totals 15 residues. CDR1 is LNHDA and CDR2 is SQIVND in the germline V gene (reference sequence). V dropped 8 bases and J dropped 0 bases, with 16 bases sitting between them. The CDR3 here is CASLNREEANYGYTF. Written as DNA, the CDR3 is TGTGCCAGTTTAAACAGGGAGGAGGCTAACTATGGCTACACCTTC. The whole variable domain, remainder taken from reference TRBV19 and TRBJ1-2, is DGGITQSPKYLFRKEGQNVTLSCEQNLNHDAMYWYRQDPGQGLRLIYYSQIVNDFQKGDIAEGYSVSREKKESFPLTVTSAQKNPTAFYLCASLNREEANYGYTFGSGTRLTVV.

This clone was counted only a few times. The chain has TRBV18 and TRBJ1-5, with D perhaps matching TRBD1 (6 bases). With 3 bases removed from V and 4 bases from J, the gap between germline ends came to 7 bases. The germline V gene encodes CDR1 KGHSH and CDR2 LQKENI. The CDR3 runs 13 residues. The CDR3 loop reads CASSPGANQPQHF. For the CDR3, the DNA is TGTGCCAGCTCACCGGGGGCTAATCAGCCCCAGCATTTT.

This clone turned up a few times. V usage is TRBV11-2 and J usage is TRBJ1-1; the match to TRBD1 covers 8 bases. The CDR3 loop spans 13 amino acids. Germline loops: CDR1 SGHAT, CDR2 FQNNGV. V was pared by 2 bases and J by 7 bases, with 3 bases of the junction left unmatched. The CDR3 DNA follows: TGTGCCAGCAGCTTACTCAGGGGGCGTGAAGCTTTCTTT. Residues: CASSLLRGREAFF.

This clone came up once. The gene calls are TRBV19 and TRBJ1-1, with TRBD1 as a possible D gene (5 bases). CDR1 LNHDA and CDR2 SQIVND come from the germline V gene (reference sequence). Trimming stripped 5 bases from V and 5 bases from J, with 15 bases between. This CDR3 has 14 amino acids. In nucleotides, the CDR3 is TGTGCCAGTAGTTCAAGGGGAGCGGGTACTGAAGCTTTCTTT. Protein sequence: CASSSRGAGTEAFF.

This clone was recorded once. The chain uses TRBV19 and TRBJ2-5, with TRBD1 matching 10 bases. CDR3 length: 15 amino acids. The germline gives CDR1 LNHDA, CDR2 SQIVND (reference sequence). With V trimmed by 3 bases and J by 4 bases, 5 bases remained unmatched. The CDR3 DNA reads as TGTGCCAGTAGTATTGGGACAGGGGATCTAGAGACCCAGTACTTC. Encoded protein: CASSIGTGDLETQYF. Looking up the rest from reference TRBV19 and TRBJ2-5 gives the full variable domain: DGGITQSPKYLFRKEGQNVTLSCEQNLNHDAMYWYRQDPGQGLRLIYYSQIVNDFQKGDIAEGYSVSREKKESFPLTVTSAQKNPTAFYLCASSIGTGDLETQYFGPGTRLLVL.

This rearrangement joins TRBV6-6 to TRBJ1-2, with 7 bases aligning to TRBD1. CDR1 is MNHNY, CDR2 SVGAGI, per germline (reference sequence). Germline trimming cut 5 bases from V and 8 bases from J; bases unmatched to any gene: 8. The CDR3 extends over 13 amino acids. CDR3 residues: CASSGRQGEGYTF. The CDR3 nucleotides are TGTGCCAGCAGTGGTCGACAGGGCGAAGGCTACACCTTC.

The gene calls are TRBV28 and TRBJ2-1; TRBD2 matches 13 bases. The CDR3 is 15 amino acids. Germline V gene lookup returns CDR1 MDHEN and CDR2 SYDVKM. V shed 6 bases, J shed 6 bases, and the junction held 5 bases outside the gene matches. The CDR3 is CASRYTSGRGNEQFF. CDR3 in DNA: TGTGCCAGCAGATATACTAGCGGGAGGGGCAATGAGCAGTTCTTC.

The CDR3 loop reads CASSQDPTGNEQYF. As DNA, the CDR3 is TGTGCCAGCAGCCAAGATCCCACAGGGAACGAGCAGTACTTC. The rearrangement uses TRBV3-1 (or the pseudogene TRBV3-2) and TRBJ2-7, with D possibly matching TRBD1 (6 bases). The V gene's germline CDR1 is LGHDT and CDR2 YNNKEL (reference sequence). The CDR3 spans 14 residues. Trimming stripped 0 bases from V and 5 bases from J, with 11 bases between.

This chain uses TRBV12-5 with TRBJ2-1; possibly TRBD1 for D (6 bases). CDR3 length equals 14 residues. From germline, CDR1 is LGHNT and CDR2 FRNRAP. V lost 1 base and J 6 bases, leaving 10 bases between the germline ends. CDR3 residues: CASGLDTGPNEQFF. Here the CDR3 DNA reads TGTGCTAGTGGTTTGGATACAGGGCCCAATGAGCAGTTCTTC.

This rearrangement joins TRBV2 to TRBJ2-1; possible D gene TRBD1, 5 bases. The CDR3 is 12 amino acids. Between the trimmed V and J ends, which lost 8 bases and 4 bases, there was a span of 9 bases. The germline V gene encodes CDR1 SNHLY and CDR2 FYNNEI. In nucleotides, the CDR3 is TGTGCCAGCGGTAGACAGTACAATGAGCAGTTCTTC. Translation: CASGRQYNEQFF.

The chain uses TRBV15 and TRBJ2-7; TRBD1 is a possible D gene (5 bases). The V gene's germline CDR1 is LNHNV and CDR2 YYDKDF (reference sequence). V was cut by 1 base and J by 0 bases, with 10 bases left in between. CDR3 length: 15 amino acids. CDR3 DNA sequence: TGTGCCACCAGCAGAGGACAGTCTGACTCCTACGAGCAGTACTTC. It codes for CATSRGQSDSYEQYF.

The CDR3 reads CASSARSGPRTDGYTF. The CDR3 coding sequence is TGTGCCAGCAGCGCCCGCTCGGGACCTCGGACAGATGGCTACACCTTC. The V gene is TRBV3-1 (or the pseudogene TRBV3-2), the J gene TRBJ1-2, with D perhaps matching TRBD1 (6 bases). The CDR3 loop spans 16 amino acids. Germline CDR1 reads LGHDT; CDR2 reads YNNKEL (reference sequence). V dropped 5 bases and J dropped 6 bases, with 22 bases sitting between them.